This T cell receptor beta chain derives from a study of blood T cells in healthy people across ages. With each sample, at least 5 micrograms of total RNA were extracted. A second about 7 to 12 cycle PCR used barcoded and J-beta primers. TCRdb re-called the 5' RACE reads with MiXCR, one entry per CDR3 protein. Of some 940,000 distinct CDR3 sequences detected, 25% to 35% appear once; the ten largest clones hold approximately 10%. V dropped 4 bases and J dropped 5 bases, with 9 bases sitting between them. Germline V gene lookup returns CDR1 SNHLY and CDR2 FYNNEI. The CDR3 is 13 residues long. These same data were also listed under a study on T cells of mothers and their children.

This receptor was obtained from a woman between 35 and 50 years old in good health. The chain uses TRBV2 and TRBJ1-5, with D possibly TRBD1 on 6 matching bases. Sequencing was done on a sample of blood. The CDR3 DNA reads as TGTGCCAGCAGTGTACAGGGTTATCAGCCCCAGCATTTT. Its protein product is CASSVQGYQPQHF.